These T cell receptor beta chains were read from a single sample in a study of Ad26.COV2.S vaccination and SARS-CoV-2 variants. Libraries were prepared by immunoSEQ multiplex PCR; TCRdb keeps only in-frame clonotypes and omits some of them. The sample lists about 280,000 clones, around 87% occurring once. The input for sequencing was peripheral blood, taken in a trial of Ad26.COV2.S vaccine versus placebo. The receptors shown here come from a person between 18 and 65 years old who received the Ad26.COV2.S COVID-19 vaccine or a placebo. The CDR3 runs from the conserved cysteine through the conserved F or W. The D gene is left open where the match is weak. The size of a clone is reported for some rows only, either as once, few or many, or as a class for expanded clones.

v_call	clone_size	d_call	j_call	cdr3_aa	cdr3_nt
TRBV2	NA	NA	TRBJ1-3	CASSDGNTIYF	TGTGCCAGCAGTGATGGAAACACCATATATTTT
TRBV19	NA	NA	TRBJ2-7	CASSINEIGTYEQYF	TGTGCCAGTAGTATTAACGAGATAGGCACCTACGAGCAGTACTTC
TRBV5-6	NA	NA	TRBJ1-6	CASSPDRFFRGSPLHF	TGTGCCAGCAGCCCGGATCGCTTTTTTAGAGGCTCACCCCTCCACTTT
TRBV10-3	NA	NA	TRBJ1-1	CAISETGENTEAFF	TGTGCCATCAGTGAGACGGGGGAGAACACTGAAGCTTTCTTT
TRBV20-1	NA	NA	TRBJ1-2	CSVAVGGYTF	TGCAGTGTAGCCGTGGGCGGCTACACCTTC
TRBV15	NA	NA	TRBJ2-3	CATSRVLGSTDTQYF	TGTGCCACCAGCAGAGTTTTGGGGTCCACAGATACGCAGTATTTT
TRBV7-9	NA	TRBD1	TRBJ2-7	CASSPLGTGVTYEQYF	TGTGCCAGCAGCCCCCTGGGGACAGGGGTTACCTACGAGCAGTACTTC
TRBV5-1	NA	TRBD2	TRBJ2-1	CASSLFRGGTPYNEQFF	TGCGCCAGCAGCTTGTTCCGCGGGGGGACCCCATACAATGAGCAGTTCTTC
TRBV27	NA	TRBD1	TRBJ2-1	CASSDRGQDEQFF	TGTGCCAGCAGTGACAGGGGGCAGGATGAGCAGTTCTTC
TRBV2	NA	NA	TRBJ2-2	CASSEALEAGELFF	TGTGCCAGCAGTGAAGCGCTTGAGGCCGGGGAGCTGTTTTTT
TRBV4-3	NA	TRBD1	TRBJ2-5	CASSQDTTGGEETQYF	TGCGCCAGCAGCCAGGATACGACAGGGGGCGAAGAGACCCAGTACTTC
TRBV5-5	few	TRBD2	TRBJ2-7	CASSLVSSGSDEQYF	TGTGCCAGCAGCTTGGTGAGTAGCGGGAGTGACGAGCAGTACTTC
TRBV3-1/TRBV3-2	once	NA	TRBJ2-3	CASSQVRVTDTQYF	TGTGCCAGCAGCCAAGTCAGGGTCACAGATACGCAGTATTTT
TRBV9	NA	NA	TRBJ1-2	CASSSRRLYTF	TGTGCCAGCAGCAGTAGGCGACTATACACCTTC
TRBV5-6	NA	TRBD1	TRBJ2-7	CASSFDRGSYEQYF	TGTGCCAGCAGCTTTGACAGGGGTTCCTACGAGCAGTACTTC
TRBV5-6	NA	TRBD1	TRBJ2-6	CASSLRVGGTGANVLTF	TGTGCCAGCAGCTTGCGGGTAGGGGGCACTGGGGCCAACGTCCTGACTTTC
TRBV5-1	NA	TRBD1	TRBJ1-4	CASSPGGATNEKLFF	TGCGCCAGCAGTCCAGGGGGGGCAACTAATGAAAAACTGTTTTTT
TRBV10-1	NA	TRBD2	TRBJ2-7	CASSEDEGLAVEQYF	TGCGCCAGCAGTGAGGATGAGGGACTAGCGGTCGAGCAGTACTTC
TRBV19	NA	NA	TRBJ1-3	CASSIPGNTIYF	TGTGCCAGTAGTATCCCTGGAAACACCATATATTTT
TRBV5-4	NA	TRBD2	TRBJ2-1	CASSFLAGYNEQFF	TGTGCCAGCAGCTTCCTAGCGGGGTACAATGAGCAGTTCTTC
TRBV3-1/TRBV3-2	once	TRBD2	TRBJ2-7	CASSLSGGTASYEQYF	TGTGCCAGCAGCCTTAGCGGGGGGACGGCCTCCTACGAGCAGTACTTC
TRBV28	NA	NA	TRBJ1-2	CASRPSGFLGYTF	TGTGCCAGCAGGCCGTCGGGGTTTCTGGGCTACACCTTC
TRBV28	NA	TRBD1	TRBJ2-7	CATLDRDRDSYEQYF	TGTGCCACCTTAGACCGGGACAGGGACTCCTACGAGCAGTACTTC
TRBV6-6	NA	NA	TRBJ1-4	CASSYAQAATNEKLFF	TGTGCCAGCAGTTACGCGCAGGCCGCAACTAATGAAAAACTGTTTTTT
TRBV7-8	NA	NA	TRBJ2-5	CASSFPLETQYF	TGTGCCAGCAGCTTCCCCTTAGAGACCCAGTACTTC
TRBV7-9	NA	TRBD1	TRBJ1-4	CASSLGTGGTNEKLFF	TGTGCCAGCAGCTTAGGGACAGGGGGCACTAATGAAAAACTGTTTTTT
TRBV5-1	NA	NA	TRBJ1-2	CASSLGADNYGYTF	TGCGCCAGCAGCTTGGGAGCGGATAACTATGGCTACACCTTC
TRBV5-8	NA	TRBD2	TRBJ2-1	CASSKGLAGAGDEQFF	TGTGCCAGCAGCAAGGGACTAGCGGGAGCGGGTGATGAGCAGTTCTTC
TRBV6-5	NA	NA	TRBJ1-2	CATLQGLHGYTF	TGTGCCACCTTACAGGGATTGCATGGCTACACCTTC
TRBV6-2/TRBV6-3	NA	NA	TRBJ1-2	CASSYRAIKVGGYTF	TGTGCCAGCAGTTACAGGGCCATTAAAGTCGGTGGCTACACCTTC
TRBV3-1/TRBV3-2	NA	NA	TRBJ2-1	CASSRLIFKGHLANEQFF	TGTGCCAGCAGTAGACTGATTTTCAAGGGTCATCTAGCCAATGAGCAGTTCTTC
TRBV14	once	NA	TRBJ1-4	CASSQARGLNEKLFF	TGTGCCAGCAGCCAAGCGAGGGGCCTTAATGAAAAACTGTTTTTT
TRBV7-3	few	TRBD1	TRBJ2-1	CASSRGPLLNNEQFF	TGTGCCAGCAGTAGGGGGCCTCTACTCAACAATGAGCAGTTCTTC
TRBV28	NA	NA	TRBJ2-5	CATHPSGFGETQYF	TGTGCCACCCACCCGTCTGGGTTCGGGGAGACCCAGTACTTC
TRBV5-1	NA	NA	TRBJ2-5	CASSLGPAGQETQYF	TGCGCCAGCAGCTTGGGGCCGGCGGGACAAGAGACCCAGTACTTC
TRBV6-5	NA	TRBD2	TRBJ2-7	CASKTSVFLYEQYF	TGTGCCAGCAAAACTAGCGTCTTTCTCTACGAGCAGTACTTC
TRBV20-1	NA	NA	TRBJ2-1	CSAGGGSSYNEQFF	TGCAGTGCTGGTGGGGGTAGCTCCTACAATGAGCAGTTCTTC
TRBV5-4	NA	TRBD2	TRBJ2-6	CASSSGLAGGRSGANVLTF	TGTGCCAGCAGCAGTGGACTAGCGGGAGGGAGGTCGGGGGCCAACGTCCTGACTTTC
TRBV5-1	NA	TRBD1	TRBJ2-2	CASSLARQGGTGELFF	TGCGCCAGCAGCTTGGCCCGACAGGGGGGTACCGGGGAGCTGTTTTTT
TRBV7-2	NA	TRBD1	TRBJ2-1	CASRLGDRAYNEQFF	TGTGCCAGCAGATTGGGGGACAGGGCGTACAATGAGCAGTTCTTC
TRBV6-2/TRBV6-3	once	TRBD1	TRBJ2-4	CASSYPPQGAAKNIQYF	TGTGCCAGCAGTTACCCTCCACAGGGGGCGGCCAAAAACATTCAGTACTTC
TRBV2	NA	TRBD1	TRBJ2-7	CASSGHSSGDRTYEQYF	TGTGCCAGCAGTGGTCACTCCTCAGGGGACAGGACCTACGAGCAGTACTTC
TRBV30	NA	NA	TRBJ1-1	CAWSAPRRTGTINTEAFF	TGTGCCTGGAGTGCACCCCGCCGGACGGGGACCATTAACACTGAAGCTTTCTTT
TRBV30	few	TRBD1	TRBJ1-5	CAWSGGWGQGSQPQHF	TGTGCCTGGAGTGGGGGATGGGGACAGGGGAGTCAGCCCCAGCATTTT
TRBV19	NA	NA	TRBJ2-1	CAKGRVNYNEQFF	TGTGCTAAAGGACGGGTGAACTACAATGAGCAGTTCTTC
TRBV4-2	NA	NA	TRBJ2-1	CASSQDQDPDSEQFF	TGTGCCAGCAGCCAAGATCAGGACCCGGACTCGGAGCAGTTCTTC
TRBV28	NA	NA	TRBJ1-5	CASRNTGEAINQPQHF	TGTGCCAGCAGGAACACAGGTGAAGCAATCAATCAGCCCCAGCATTTT
TRBV10-3	NA	NA	TRBJ1-1	CAISEAPRTEAFF	TGTGCCATCAGTGAAGCTCCGAGAACTGAAGCTTTCTTT
TRBV5-1	NA	TRBD2	TRBJ2-1	CASSLAGRGSRDEQFF	TGCGCCAGCAGCTTGGCCGGGCGCGGGAGTAGGGATGAGCAGTTCTTC
TRBV12-5	NA	NA	TRBJ1-2	CASGLDIYYGYTF	TGTGCTAGTGGTTTAGACATATACTATGGCTACACCTTC
TRBV18	NA	TRBD1	TRBJ2-7	CASSLLTTGLDEQYF	TGTGCCAGCTCACTACTTACGACAGGGTTAGACGAGCAGTACTTC
TRBV7-8	NA	NA	TRBJ2-7	CASSFQSLNSYEQYF	TGTGCCAGCAGCTTTCAGTCTCTAAATTCCTACGAGCAGTACTTC
TRBV28	NA	TRBD1	TRBJ1-1	CASSSGRGLWTEAFF	TGTGCCAGCAGTTCGGGCAGGGGGCTTTGGACTGAAGCTTTCTTT
TRBV5-1	NA	NA	TRBJ1-6	CASSLEGLPNSPLHF	TGCGCCAGCAGCTTAGAGGGACTGCCCAATTCACCCCTCCACTTT
TRBV27	NA	NA	TRBJ2-7	CASSAYKPGTDHEQYF	TGTGCCAGCAGCGCCTACAAACCCGGGACCGATCACGAGCAGTACTTC